The entry below gives a single T cell receptor beta chain sequence along with its context. Measured with immunoSEQ multiplex PCR; TCRdb has only the in-frame clones, and not every one. The table includes 110,000 to 150,000 clones, roughly 77% detected once. The data were taken from a study of blood T cell repertoires in COVID-19. Across the whole study: T cells, B-cell-depleted T cells, or PBMCs provided the cDNA or gDNA that served as material.

Trimming cost V 4 bases and J 2 bases, with 9 bases left between them. Germline V gene sequence: CDR1 SGHVS, CDR2 FQNEAQ. The CDR3 length is 13 residues. The TCR was taken from a man aged 55 to 70 with acute or convalescent COVID-19. Sequenced material: peripheral blood. The J gene is TRBJ2-7, the V gene TRBV7-8; D is undetermined. In DNA, the CDR3 is TGTGCCAGCAGCTCCTGGCTGACCTACGAGCAGTACTTC. The encoded protein is CASSSWLTYEQYF.